The next 20 T cell receptor beta chains were all read from a single sample in a study of shared clonotypes between healthy human individuals. Libraries were prepared by immunoSEQ multiplex PCR; TCRdb keeps only in-frame clonotypes and omits some of them. The sample records 550,000 to 800,000 clones, about 90% being singletons. The source material was memory CD8+ T cells from PBMCs. This sample's subset: CD45RO+ cells pooled with CCR7-negative TemRA cells. The receptors originated from a young man in good health. Some clones in this sample may be carry-over from other donors' samples.

With regard to this clone: The sample contains more than one DNA sequence encoding this CDR3. V gene TRBV28 combines with J gene TRBJ2-7; 9 nucleotides line up with TRBD2. V shed 3 bases, J shed 4 bases, and the junction held 10 bases outside the gene matches. CDR1 MDHEN and CDR2 SYDVKM come from the germline V gene. The CDR3 contains 16 residues. The CDR3 nucleotides read TGTGCCAGCAGTTTCGCGGCTAGCGGGGTACTTTACGAGCAGTACTTC. Its protein product is CASSFAASGVLYEQYF.

The rearrangement uses TRBV4-1 and TRBJ2-5, with 8 bases aligning to TRBD1. This CDR3 comprises 16 residues. Germline CDR1 is MGHRA and CDR2 is YSYEKL. Trimming took 5 bases from V and 5 from J; bases not matched to a gene: 13. CDR3 coding DNA: TGCGCCAGCAGCTCCCGGACAGGGCTCGTTCGCGAGACCCAGTACTTC. Encoded protein: CASSSRTGLVRETQYF.

The CDR3 coding sequence is TGTGCCAGCAGTGAGGGACTAGCGGGAGGATGGTATGAGCAGTTCTTC. Translating it yields CASSEGLAGGWYEQFF. The chain joins TRBV28 to TRBJ2-1; 15 bases match TRBD2. The CDR3 contains 16 residues. The J segment lost 8 bases and the V segment lost 5 bases, leaving 7 bases of the junction unmatched. Per the germline V gene, CDR1 is MDHEN and CDR2 is SYDVKM.

The V gene is TRBV7-9, the J gene TRBJ2-7; 12 nucleotides agree with TRBD1. Germline V gene lookup returns CDR1 SEHNR and CDR2 FQNEAQ (reference sequence). The V gene end was trimmed by 5 bases and the J gene end by 4 bases; junction bases not matched to a gene: 12. The CDR3 totals 17 residues. For the CDR3, the DNA is TGTGCCAGCAGCCCGGGTGGCGGGACAGGGGGCGAATACGAGCAGTACTTC. Protein sequence: CASSPGGGTGGEYEQYF. The entire variable domain, with the rest obtained from reference TRBV7-9 and TRBJ2-7, is as follows: DTGVSQNPRHKITKRGQNVTFRCDPISEHNRLYWYRQTLGQGPEFLTYFQNEAQLEKSRLLSDRFSAERPKGSFSTLEIQRTEQGDSAMYLCASSPGGGTGGEYEQYFGPGTRLTVT.

The V gene is TRBV4-1, the J gene TRBJ2-7, with a possible D match to TRBD2 (5 bases). V was cut by 1 base and J by 7 bases, with 11 bases left in between. The CDR3 consists of 13 residues. Germline V CDR1 and CDR2: MGHRA, YSYEKL. CDR3 sequence (DNA): TGCGCCAGCAGCCAAGGGCGTACGGGGGAGCAGTACTTC. As protein: CASSQGRTGEQYF.

V is TRBV27 and J is TRBJ1-1; no clear D. The CDR3 length is 13 residues. V lost 3 bases and J 7 bases, leaving 12 bases between the germline ends. Germline loops: CDR1 MNHEY, CDR2 SMNVEV (reference sequence). Here the CDR3 DNA reads TGTGCCAGCAGTTTCTACGGAGACTTTGAAGCTTTCTTT. This translates into CASSFYGDFEAFF.

The gene calls are TRBV19 and TRBJ2-7; possible D gene TRBD1, 5 bases. CDR1 and CDR2 from the germline V gene are LNHDA and SQIVND (reference sequence). Trimming removed 1 base from V and 3 bases from J, with 10 bases in between. The CDR3 extends over 14 amino acids. CDR3 loop: CASSIAGSFYEQYF. The CDR3 region has the DNA TGTGCCAGTAGTATAGCAGGGTCCTTCTACGAGCAGTACTTC.

Here the CDR3 reads CASSLGGLAENNEQFF. CDR3 DNA: TGTGCCAGCAGCTTGGGAGGACTAGCGGAGAACAATGAGCAGTTCTTC. The chain recombines TRBV13 with TRBJ2-1; 10 nucleotides agree with TRBD2. The CDR3 extends over 16 amino acids. V lost 3 bases and J lost 5; bases outside the gene matches: 7. CDR1 is PRHDT and CDR2 is FYEKMQ in the germline V gene (reference sequence).

This chain connects TRBV23-1 to TRBJ1-1, with 10 bases lining up with TRBD1. TRBV23-1 is flagged as an ORF with uncertain function. CDR3 length: 16 amino acids. With V trimmed by 2 bases and J by 5 bases, 8 bases remained unmatched. The CDR3 region is CASSQRGQGNGTEAFF. The CDR3 DNA reads as TGCGCCAGCAGTCAAAGGGGACAGGGGAATGGTACTGAAGCTTTCTTT.

The V call is TRBV5-8, the J call TRBJ2-3; 14 bases are shared with TRBD2. Germline CDR1 and CDR2: SGHTS and YDEGEE. The J segment lost 4 bases and the V segment lost 2 bases, leaving 3 bases of the junction unmatched. This CDR3 has 16 residues. CDR3 sequence: CASSFEGLAGADTQYF. DNA of the CDR3: TGTGCCAGCAGCTTCGAGGGACTAGCGGGGGCAGATACGCAGTATTTT.

This clone was found once. The rearrangement joins TRBV4-1 to TRBJ2-1; TRBD2 might be the D (6 bases). Germline V gene lookup returns CDR1 MGHRA and CDR2 YSYEKL. The CDR3 extends over 16 amino acids. Trimming shortened V by 5 bases and J by 7 bases, and 21 bases separated the two germline ends. The CDR3 loop reads CASSEPGLQPENEQFF. CDR3 in DNA: TGCGCCAGCAGCGAACCGGGACTCCAGCCCGAAAATGAGCAGTTCTTC.

As to this clone: The junction and the germline gene differ at one end; a read error may be behind it. The chain recombines TRBV28 with TRBJ2-7; weak D call: TRBD1 (6 bases). CDR1 MDHEN and CDR2 SYDVKM come from the germline V gene. CDR3 length: 11 residues. CDR3 nucleotides: TGTGCCAGCAGTTCCGTAACAGGGTTAAGCTTC. This codes for CASSSVTGLSF.

This sequence joins TRBV4-3 and TRBJ2-7, with 7 positions matching TRBD1. Germline V CDR1 and CDR2: LGHNA, YSLEER. This CDR3 is 14 amino acids long. J lost 0 bases, V lost 4 bases, and 3 bases had no gene match. CDR3: CASSPGTASYEQYF. DNA for the CDR3: TGCGCCAGCAGCCCCGGGACAGCCTCCTACGAGCAGTACTTC.

The chain links TRBV28 to TRBJ2-1; D gene ambiguous. Germline CDR1 MDHEN, CDR2 SYDVKM. This CDR3 is built from 14 residues. V dropped 3 bases and J dropped 3 bases, with 9 bases sitting between them. CDR3 residues: CASSFFGFYNEQFF. DNA for the CDR3: TGTGCCAGCAGTTTCTTCGGATTCTACAATGAGCAGTTCTTC.

The chain carries TRBV6-1 and TRBJ1-2, with D perhaps matching TRBD1 (5 bases). CDR3 length: 15 residues. The germline gives CDR1 MNHNS, CDR2 SASEGT. The V end lost 2 bases, the J end lost 4 bases, and 14 bases lay between the germline ends. CDR3 in DNA: TGTGCCAGCAGTGAATGGTACGACGGGGGCTATGGCTACACCTTC. This sequence encodes CASSEWYDGGYGYTF.

This chain connects TRBV9 to TRBJ2-2, with D perhaps matching TRBD1 or TRBD2 (5 bases each). The germline V gene has CDR1 SGDLS and CDR2 YYNGEE. The CDR3 is 13 residues long. Trimming took 3 bases from V and 6 from J, leaving 9 bases between them. The CDR3 nucleotides read TGTGCCAGCAGCGGCCGGGACCCCGGGGAGCTGTTTTTT. Protein: CASSGRDPGELFF.

Details on this clone: Other DNA sequences in the same sample also yield this CDR3. The chain links TRBV29-1 to TRBJ1-2, with 7 bases fitting TRBD1. V trimming: 7 bases; J trimming: 3 bases; junction bases outside the gene matches: 2. Germline CDR1 is SQVTM and CDR2 is ANQGSEA. This CDR3 is 11 amino acids long. This CDR3 is CSATGDYGYTF. For the CDR3, the DNA is TGCAGCGCAACAGGGGACTATGGCTACACCTTC.

This chain links TRBV28 with TRBJ2-7; D not certain. Trimming stripped 2 bases from V and 3 bases from J, with 5 bases between. This CDR3 has 12 residues. Germline V gene sequence: CDR1 MDHEN, CDR2 SYDVKM. The CDR3 DNA is TGTGCCAGCAGTTTAGGTGTCTACGAGCAGTACTTC. Translated: CASSLGVYEQYF.

This clone was detected only a few times. The rearrangement links TRBV7-9 to TRBJ2-5; 9 bases fit TRBD1. The CDR3 runs 16 residues. The V segment lost 5 bases and the J segment 5 bases; nucleotides outside the gene matches: 12. Per the germline V gene, CDR1 is SEHNR and CDR2 is FQNEAQ (reference sequence). The CDR3 is CASSGRTGEGWETQYF. CDR3 in DNA: TGTGCCAGCAGCGGACGGACAGGGGAAGGATGGGAGACCCAGTACTTC.

The CDR3 bases are TGTGCCAGCAGTTTATGGGGATTTCGCTCTGGGGCCAACGTCCTGACTTTC. Its translation: CASSLWGFRSGANVLTF. This chain joins TRBV27 and TRBJ2-6; no clear D. V was cut by 1 base and J by 0 bases, with 10 bases left in between. This CDR3 spans 17 amino acids. From germline, CDR1 is MNHEY and CDR2 SMNVEV (reference sequence).